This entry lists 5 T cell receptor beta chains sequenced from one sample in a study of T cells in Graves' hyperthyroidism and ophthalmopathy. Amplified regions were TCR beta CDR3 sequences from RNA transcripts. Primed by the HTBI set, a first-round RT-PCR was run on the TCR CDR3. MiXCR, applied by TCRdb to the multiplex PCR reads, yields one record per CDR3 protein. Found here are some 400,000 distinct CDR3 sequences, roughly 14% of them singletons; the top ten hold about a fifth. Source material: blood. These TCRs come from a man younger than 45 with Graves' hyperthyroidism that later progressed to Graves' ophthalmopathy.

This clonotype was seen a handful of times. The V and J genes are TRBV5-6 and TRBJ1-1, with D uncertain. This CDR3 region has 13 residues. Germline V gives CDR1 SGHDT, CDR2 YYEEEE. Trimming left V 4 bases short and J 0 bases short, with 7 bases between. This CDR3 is CASSPYMNTEAFF. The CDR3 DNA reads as TGTGCCAGCAGCCCTTACATGAACACTGAAGCTTTCTTT.

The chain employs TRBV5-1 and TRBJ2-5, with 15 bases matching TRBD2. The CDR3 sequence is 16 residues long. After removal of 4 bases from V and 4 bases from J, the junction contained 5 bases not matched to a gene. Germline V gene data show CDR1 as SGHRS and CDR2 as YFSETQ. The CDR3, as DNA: TGCGCCAGCAGCGGTGGACTAGCGGGGGGGGTAGAGACCCAGTACTTC. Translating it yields CASSGGLAGGVETQYF.

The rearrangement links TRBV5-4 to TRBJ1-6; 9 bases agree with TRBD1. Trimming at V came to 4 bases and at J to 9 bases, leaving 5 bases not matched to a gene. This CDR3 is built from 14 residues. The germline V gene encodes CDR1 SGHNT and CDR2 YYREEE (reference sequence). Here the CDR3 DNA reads TGTGCCAGCAGCCCTCGGGACAGGGCTTCACCCCTCCACTTT. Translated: CASSPRDRASPLHF.

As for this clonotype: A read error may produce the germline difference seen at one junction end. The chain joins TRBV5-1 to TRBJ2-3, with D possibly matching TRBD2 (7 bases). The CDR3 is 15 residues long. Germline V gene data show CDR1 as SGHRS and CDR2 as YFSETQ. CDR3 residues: CASSVGGPITDTQYF. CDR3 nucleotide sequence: TGTGCCAGCAGCGTCGGGGGGCCGATCACAGATACGCAGTATTTT.

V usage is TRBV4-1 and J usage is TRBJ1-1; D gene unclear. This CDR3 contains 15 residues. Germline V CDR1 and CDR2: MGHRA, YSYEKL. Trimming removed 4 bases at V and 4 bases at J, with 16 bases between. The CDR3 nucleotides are TGCGCCAGCAGCCCCGGACGAGGAACCCGCACTGAAGCTTTCTTT. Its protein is CASSPGRGTRTEAFF.